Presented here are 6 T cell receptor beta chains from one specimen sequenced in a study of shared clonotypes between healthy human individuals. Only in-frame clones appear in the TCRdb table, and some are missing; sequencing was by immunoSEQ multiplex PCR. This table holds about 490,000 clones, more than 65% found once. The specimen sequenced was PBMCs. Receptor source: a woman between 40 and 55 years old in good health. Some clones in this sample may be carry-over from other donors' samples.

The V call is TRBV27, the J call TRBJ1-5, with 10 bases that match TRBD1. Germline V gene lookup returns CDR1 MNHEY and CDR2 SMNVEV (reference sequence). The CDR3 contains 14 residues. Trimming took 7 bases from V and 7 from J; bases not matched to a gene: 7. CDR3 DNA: TGTGCCAGCAAAGCGGGACAGGGGTGGCAGCCCCAGCATTTT. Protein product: CASKAGQGWQPQHF.

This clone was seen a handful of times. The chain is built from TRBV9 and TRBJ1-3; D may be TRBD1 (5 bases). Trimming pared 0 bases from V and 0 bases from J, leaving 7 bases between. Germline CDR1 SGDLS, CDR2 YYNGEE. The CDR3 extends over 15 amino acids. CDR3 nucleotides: TGTGCCAGCAGCGTAGCAGGGATCTCTGGAAACACCATATATTTT. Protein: CASSVAGISGNTIYF.

The CDR3 DNA reads as TGTGCCAGCAGCGTAGAAATCAGCGGGAGATTCGGCGGGGAGCTGTTTTTT. Amino acids: CASSVEISGRFGGELFF. V usage is TRBV9 and J usage is TRBJ2-2, with TRBD2 matching over 8 bases. The CDR3 runs to 17 residues. Trimming took 0 bases from V and 7 from J; bases not matched to a gene: 11. Germline V lookup: CDR1 SGDLS, CDR2 YYNGEE.

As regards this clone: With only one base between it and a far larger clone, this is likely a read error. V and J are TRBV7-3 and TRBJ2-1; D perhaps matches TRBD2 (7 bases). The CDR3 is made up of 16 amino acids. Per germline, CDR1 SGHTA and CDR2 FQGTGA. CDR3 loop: CASSSQGRVSCNEQFF. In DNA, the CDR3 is TGTGCCAGCAGCTCCCAGGGGAGGGTATCCTGCAATGAGCAGTTCTTC.

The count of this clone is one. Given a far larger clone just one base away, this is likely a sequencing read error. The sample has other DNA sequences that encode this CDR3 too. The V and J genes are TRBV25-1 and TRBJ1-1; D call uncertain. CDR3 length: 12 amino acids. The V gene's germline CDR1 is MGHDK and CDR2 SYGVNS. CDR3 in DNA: TGCGCCAGCAGTCGGAATGAAGGGGAAGCTTTCTTT. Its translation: CASSRNEGEAFF. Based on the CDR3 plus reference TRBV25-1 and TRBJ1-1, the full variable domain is EADIYQTPRYLVIGTGKKITLECSQTMGHDKMYWYQQDPGMELHLIHYSYGVNSTEKGDLSSESTVSRIRTEHFPLTLESARPSHTSQYLCASSRNEGEAFFGQGTRLTVV.

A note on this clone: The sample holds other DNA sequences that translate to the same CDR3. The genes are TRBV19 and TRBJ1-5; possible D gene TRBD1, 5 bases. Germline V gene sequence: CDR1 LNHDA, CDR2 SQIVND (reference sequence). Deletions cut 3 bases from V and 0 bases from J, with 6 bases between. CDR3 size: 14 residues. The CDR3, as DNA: TGTGCCAGTAGTATTACAGGTAGCAATCAGCCCCAGCATTTT. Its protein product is CASSITGSNQPQHF.